This is a list of T cell receptor beta chains from one sample in a study of blood T cell repertoires in COVID-19. Here immunoSEQ multiplex PCR was the method, and the copy in TCRdb shows in-frame clones only, minus some. The sample holds roughly 260,000 clones, 82% seen once. Sample: peripheral blood. These TCRs come from a woman over 75 with active or convalescent COVID-19. Both conserved end residues are part of each CDR3. D genes are given only for firm matches. Size is stated for part of the rows, as once, few or many counts, or as a class when the clone is expanded.

TRBJ1-2	NA	TRBV27	NA	CASSFGLAGHGYTF	TGTGCCAGCAGTTTTGGCTTGGCGGGCCATGGCTACACCTTC
TRBJ1-2	few	TRBV7-8	NA	CASSLSPADYGYTF	TGTGCCAGCAGCTTAAGCCCGGCGGACTATGGCTACACCTTC
TRBJ1-3	once	TRBV28	NA	CASTRGGLGNTIYF	TGTGCCAGCACTAGGGGGGGGCTCGGAAACACCATATATTTT
TRBJ1-2	few	TRBV10-2	NA	CASSESSNYGYTF	TGCGCCAGCAGTGAATCATCTAACTATGGCTACACCTTC
TRBJ1-2	once	TRBV12-3/TRBV12-4	TRBD1	CASGTAPYGYTF	TGTGCCAGCGGGACAGCACCTTATGGCTACACCTTC
TRBJ2-3	NA	TRBV7-8	NA	CASSPRGSSTDTQYF	TGTGCCAGCAGCCCTAGGGGGTCTAGCACAGATACGCAGTATTTT
TRBJ1-2	NA	TRBV28	NA	CASSLSPGNYGYTF	TGTGCCAGCAGTTTATCCCCAGGGAACTATGGCTACACCTTC
TRBJ1-2	NA	TRBV28	TRBD1	CASSPGTGGGGYTF	TGTGCCAGCAGTCCCGGGACAGGGGGAGGTGGCTACACCTTC
TRBJ1-5	few	TRBV29-1	NA	CSAADGPSGDQPQHF	TGCAGCGCTGCTGACGGACCGTCGGGGGATCAGCCCCAGCATTTT
TRBJ1-1	NA	TRBV5-6	NA	CASSFSGGLREYTEAFF	TGTGCCAGCAGCTTCTCAGGAGGCCTCCGAGAATACACTGAAGCTTTCTTT
TRBJ2-1	NA	TRBV5-6	NA	CASSLALSYEQFF	TGTGCCAGCAGCTTGGCCCTGAGCTATGAGCAGTTCTTC
TRBJ2-3	NA	TRBV18	TRBD2	CASSQRTRMFTDTQYF	TGTGCCAGCTCACAACGGACTAGGATGTTCACAGATACGCAGTATTTT
TRBJ2-5	NA	TRBV20-1	NA	CSASWLGRVGETQYF	TGCAGTGCTAGTTGGTTGGGCAGGGTAGGAGAGACCCAGTACTTC
TRBJ1-1	few	TRBV5-1	TRBD1	CASSSGQGNSVTEAFF	TGCGCCAGCAGCTCGGGACAGGGTAATAGTGTCACTGAAGCTTTCTTT
TRBJ2-7	once	TRBV24-1	TRBD1	CATSDGVGTGGNEQYF	TGTGCCACCAGTGATGGGGTGGGGACAGGGGGCAACGAGCAGTACTTC
TRBJ2-3	NA	TRBV6-1	NA	CASSGGVMWEIPSTDTQYF	TGTGCCAGCAGTGGGGGGGTGATGTGGGAGATACCTAGCACAGATACGCAGTATTTT
TRBJ1-6	NA	TRBV27	TRBD1	CASSWTGGNSPLHF	TGTGCCAGCAGTTGGACAGGGGGTAATTCACCCCTCCACTTT
TRBJ2-2	NA	TRBV28	NA	CASSLLLAQGELFF	TGTGCCAGCAGTTTATTATTGGCCCAAGGGGAGCTGTTTTTT
TRBJ1-1	NA	TRBV30	NA	CAWSSYVDSLWTEAFF	TGTGCCTGGAGTTCTTACGTCGACAGTCTCTGGACTGAAGCTTTCTTT
TRBJ2-1	NA	TRBV18	TRBD1	CASSPPPRGLYNEQFF	TGTGCCAGCTCACCACCCCCAAGGGGGCTTTACAATGAGCAGTTCTTC
TRBJ2-2	NA	TRBV7-9	NA	CASSAPLGHGRPAELFF	TGTGCCAGCAGCGCACCCTTGGGACACGGAAGGCCCGCCGAGCTGTTTTTT
TRBJ2-6	NA	TRBV6-5	NA	CASSYRTAGANVLTF	TGTGCCAGCAGTTATAGGACAGCTGGGGCCAACGTCCTGACTTTC
TRBJ1-5	once	TRBV5-6	NA	CASSLGGMISNQPQHF	TGTGCCAGCAGCTTGGGAGGGATGATAAGCAATCAGCCCCAGCATTTT
TRBJ1-2	few	TRBV6-5	TRBD1	CASSMDRDGYTF	TGTGCCAGCAGTATGGACAGGGATGGCTACACCTTC
TRBJ1-5	few	TRBV5-6	NA	CASSRGGNQPQHF	TGTGCCAGCAGCCGGGGAGGCAATCAGCCCCAGCATTTT
TRBJ1-2	few	TRBV19	TRBD1	CASSMAGTGGYGYTF	TGTGCCAGTAGTATGGCCGGGACAGGGGGCTATGGCTACACCTTC
TRBJ1-4	NA	TRBV15	NA	CATSRDLEAPTNEKLFF	TGTGCCACCAGCAGAGATCTTGAGGCTCCAACTAATGAAAAACTGTTTTTT
TRBJ2-1	NA	TRBV2	TRBD2	CASRDRTSGGYNEQFF	TGTGCCAGCAGGGACAGGACTAGCGGGGGATACAATGAGCAGTTCTTC
TRBJ2-3	few	TRBV28	NA	CASSLGGARIDTQYF	TGTGCCAGCAGTTTGGGGGGGGCGCGGATAGATACGCAGTATTTT
TRBJ2-2	once	TRBV7-7	TRBD2	CASSPGLAGVYTGELFF	TGTGCCAGCAGCCCCGGACTAGCGGGGGTGTACACCGGGGAGCTGTTTTTT
TRBJ1-2	many	TRBV9	TRBD1	CASSVLSGTGTYGYTF	TGTGCCAGCAGCGTGCTCTCCGGGACAGGGACCTATGGCTACACCTTC
TRBJ1-2	NA	TRBV27	TRBD1	CASSFRQGAYSYGYTF	TGTGCCAGCAGTTTCCGACAGGGGGCGTACTCCTATGGCTACACCTTC
TRBJ1-5	NA	TRBV6-5	NA	CASSYAASNQPQHF	TGTGCCAGCAGTTACGCCGCGAGCAATCAGCCCCAGCATTTT
TRBJ1-6	NA	TRBV11-2	NA	CASSVYNSPLHF	TGTGCCAGCAGCGTATATAATTCACCCCTCCACTTT
TRBJ1-2	NA	TRBV6-2/TRBV6-3	NA	CASSYFGTTDYGYTF	TGTGCCAGCAGTTACTTTGGGACAACCGATTATGGCTACACCTTC
TRBJ2-1	NA	TRBV5-1	NA	CASEHGGSGNEQFF	TGCGCCAGCGAACACGGAGGATCGGGCAATGAGCAGTTCTTC
TRBJ2-2	NA	TRBV25-1	TRBD2	CASTPGLAGTNTGELFF	TGTGCCAGCACCCCGGGACTAGCGGGGACGAACACCGGGGAGCTGTTTTTT
TRBJ1-1	NA	TRBV7-2	NA	CASSLAAGDTEAFF	TGTGCCAGCAGCTTAGCGGCAGGGGATACTGAAGCTTTCTTT
TRBJ1-4	NA	TRBV5-1	NA	CASSIQEGEKLFF	TGCGCCAGCAGCATCCAGGAGGGTGAAAAACTGTTTTTT
TRBJ2-1	few	TRBV28	NA	CASSSRQKQFF	TGTGCCAGCAGTTCCAGACAGAAGCAGTTCTTC
TRBJ2-1	NA	TRBV5-1	NA	CASSLIEVLNNEQFF	TGCGCCAGCAGCTTGATAGAGGTCCTGAACAATGAGCAGTTCTTC
TRBJ2-3	NA	TRBV5-1	TRBD2	CASSQGTSGLTDTQYF	TGCGCCAGCAGCCAAGGGACTAGCGGCCTCACAGATACGCAGTATTTT
TRBJ2-7	NA	TRBV5-1	NA	CASSLERIAVNGQYF	TGCGCCAGCAGCTTGGAGCGGATTGCCGTGAACGGGCAGTACTTC
TRBJ2-5	NA	TRBV11-3	NA	CASSRTIQETQYF	TGTGCCAGCAGCCGGACTATACAAGAGACCCAGTACTTC
TRBJ1-5	NA	TRBV6-5	TRBD1	CASRGQGYQPQHF	TGTGCCAGCAGAGGACAGGGGTATCAGCCCCAGCATTTT
TRBJ2-7	NA	TRBV11-2	NA	CASSLEGGISYEQYF	TGTGCCAGCAGCTTAGAGGGCGGGATCAGCTACGAGCAGTACTTC
TRBJ1-2	once	TRBV10-1	NA	CASRGQQSGTNYGYTF	TGCGCCAGCAGGGGACAACAGAGTGGGACTAACTATGGCTACACCTTC
TRBJ2-1	NA	TRBV21-1	NA	CANSTEWTSGNYNEQFF	TGTGCCAACTCGACAGAGTGGACTAGCGGTAATTACAATGAGCAGTTCTTC
TRBJ2-2	NA	TRBV14	NA	CASSQEGRSATGELFF	TGTGCCAGCAGCCAAGAGGGCAGGTCTGCCACCGGGGAGCTGTTTTTT
TRBJ1-5	NA	TRBV27	NA	CASSLNFYQPQHF	TGTGCCAGCAGTTTAAATTTCTATCAGCCCCAGCATTTT
TRBJ1-5	NA	TRBV11-2	NA	CASSADNNQPQHF	TGTGCCAGCAGCGCAGATAACAATCAGCCCCAGCATTTT
TRBJ1-3	NA	TRBV27	NA	CASSLGPSSGNTIYF	TGTGCCAGCAGTTTAGGGCCGAGCTCTGGAAACACCATATATTTT
TRBJ1-2	NA	TRBV24-1	NA	CATSDRRGDNYGYTF	TGTGCCACCAGTGATCGGAGAGGAGATAACTATGGCTACACCTTC
TRBJ2-6	NA	TRBV9	NA	CASSARGSGANVLTF	TGTGCCAGCAGCGCCCGAGGGTCTGGGGCCAACGTCCTGACTTTC
TRBJ2-4	NA	TRBV3-1/TRBV3-2	TRBD2	CASSSPGGVGNIQYF	TGTGCCAGCAGCTCCCCCGGGGGGGTGGGTAACATTCAGTACTTC
TRBJ2-1	NA	TRBV28	TRBD1	CASSLLTGGNNEQFF	TGTGCCAGCAGTTTATTGACAGGGGGCAACAATGAGCAGTTCTTC
TRBJ1-1	NA	TRBV5-1	NA	CASSFSVSVEGAFF	TGCGCCAGCAGCTTCTCGGTCTCGGTTGAGGGAGCTTTCTTT